Below are 8 T cell receptor beta chains sequenced from a single sample in a study of T cells after posttransplantation cyclophosphamide. Here immunoSEQ multiplex PCR was the method, and the copy in TCRdb shows in-frame clones only, minus some. Found here are around 47,000 clones, 94% of them singletons; the top ten hold about 3%. The sequencing sample was made of PBMCs. These TCRs come from a woman aged 25 to 39 in good health and a related stem cell transplant donor.

V usage is TRBV5-1 and J usage is TRBJ2-7; TRBD1 might be the D (5 bases). Trimming stripped 3 bases from V and 1 base from J, with 14 bases between. The CDR3 has 15 amino acids. From germline, CDR1 is SGHRS and CDR2 YFSETQ. The CDR3 DNA is TGCGCCAGCAGCTCCTCCCCTGACAGATCCTACGAGCAGTACTTC. Protein product: CASSSSPDRSYEQYF.

The rearrangement joins TRBV19 to TRBJ2-1; 9 positions match TRBD2. The CDR3 is 16 amino acids. After removal of 5 bases from V and 4 bases from J, the junction contained 9 bases not matched to a gene. Germline V gene sequence: CDR1 LNHDA, CDR2 SQIVND (reference sequence). This chain's CDR3 is CASSPLAGVLYNEQFF. In DNA form, the CDR3 reads TGTGCCAGTAGTCCCTTAGCGGGGGTCCTGTACAATGAGCAGTTCTTC.

The chain links TRBV4-1 to TRBJ2-7, with TRBD1 matching 10 bases. V shed 4 bases and J 2 bases; nucleotides not matched to a gene: 8. The CDR3 has 16 amino acids. CDR1 is MGHRA and CDR2 is YSYEKL in the germline V gene. The CDR3 protein is CASSPDGDRGTYEQYF. The CDR3, as DNA: TGCGCCAGCAGCCCAGATGGGGACAGGGGAACCTACGAGCAGTACTTC.

The J gene is TRBJ2-6, the V gene TRBV7-9; 8 bases agree with TRBD1. The junction had 6 bases not matched to a gene; V was cut back by 1 base and J by 1 base. The CDR3 sequence is 18 residues long. Germline CDR1 and CDR2: SEHNR and FQNEAQ (reference sequence). In nucleotides, the CDR3 is TGTGCCAGCAGCTTAGGGGGGACAGGATGGTCTGGGGCCAACGTCCTGACTTTC. The encoded protein is CASSLGGTGWSGANVLTF.

V is TRBV19 and J is TRBJ1-2; TRBD1 aligns across 10 bases. CDR3 length equals 13 residues. V was pared by 8 bases and J by 5 bases, with 5 bases of the junction left unmatched. Germline loops: CDR1 LNHDA, CDR2 SQIVND (reference sequence). The CDR3 is CASCRDRGYGYTF. The DNA of the CDR3 is TGTGCCAGTTGCCGGGACAGGGGTTATGGCTACACCTTC.

The gene calls are TRBV6-5 and TRBJ1-5; D is unclear. CDR1 and CDR2 from the germline V gene are MNHEY and SVGAGI. V gave up 6 bases and J gave up 0 bases, with 12 bases separating them. The CDR3 spans 15 residues. As DNA, the CDR3 is TGTGCCAGCAGCCCAACCCTATTTAGCAATCAGCCCCAGCATTTT. Protein: CASSPTLFSNQPQHF.

The chain carries TRBV7-9 and TRBJ2-1; 8 nucleotides align to TRBD1. Germline-derived CDR1 and CDR2 are SEHNR and FQNEAQ (reference sequence). The CDR3 loop spans 15 amino acids. The V gene end was trimmed by 8 bases and the J gene end by 6 bases; junction bases not matched to a gene: 12. The CDR3 DNA reads TGTGCCAGCGGGTGGACGGACAGGGCGGGCAATGAGCAGTTCTTC. It specifies CASGWTDRAGNEQFF.

The V gene is TRBV2, the J gene TRBJ2-1, with TRBD2 matching 9 bases. The CDR3 is 15 amino acids. Trimming at V came to 2 bases and at J to 4 bases, leaving 3 bases not matched to a gene. Germline V gene data show CDR1 as SNHLY and CDR2 as FYNNEI. This CDR3 is CASSERGGGYNEQFF. The CDR3 DNA follows: TGTGCCAGCAGTGAACGCGGGGGGGGGTACAATGAGCAGTTCTTC.